This T cell receptor (beta chain) was sequenced for a study of cytomegalovirus exposure and HLA in healthy donors. With 60 Vbeta and 13 Jbeta primers, the PCR was carried out. Per the original data handling: A later analysis tallied some 80 million unique TCR beta chains, around 11 million of them shared. The data were produced by immunoSEQ multiplex PCR, yet TCRdb's version contains in-frame clones alone and is incomplete. The DNA gave D and trimming, while V, J and clone size come from that table. The table records fewer than 300,000 clones, 80% of them present only once. Study observations and caveats: Later work showed greater clonal expansion in HLA-associated TCR beta chains than in equally common others.

The CDR3 is 13 amino acids. CDR1 MDHEN and CDR2 SYDVKM come from the germline V gene. Remarks on this clone: The antigen remains unidentified.

The specimen was PBMCs. This receptor was taken from a girl aged 2 to 10 in good health and CMV-seronegative. The rearrangement uses TRBV28 and TRBJ2-5; 7 nucleotides agree with TRBD1. The end of the DNA fits TRBJ2-7 better, so the J call may be wrong. CDR3 protein: CASTGTESYEQYF. The CDR3 coding sequence is TGTGCCAGCACCGGGACAGAGAGCTACGAGCAGTACTTC.